This passage covers 2 T cell receptor beta chains from one sample sequenced in a study of PD-1 blockade in classical Hodgkin lymphoma. Method: immunoSEQ multiplex PCR; TCRdb's copy keeps in-frame clones and lacks some. The table lists roughly 60,000 clones, more than 90% of them singletons. Time point of the sample: cycle 4 day 1 (C4D1), after 5 to 7 weeks of nivolumab. Each patient relapsed following autologous stem cell transplantation, and prior brentuximab vedotin exposure differed. Sequencing used peripheral blood mononuclear cells (PBMCs), obtained before the fourth cycle of nivolumab. These receptors were obtained from a human donor with classical Hodgkin lymphoma.

The chain combines TRBV5-4 with TRBJ2-3, with D hard to call. Per the germline V gene, CDR1 is SGHNT and CDR2 is YYREEE (reference sequence). The CDR3 spans 11 residues. Trimming took off 2 bases at V and 8 bases at J, with 6 bases between the two ends. The CDR3 DNA reads TGTGCCAGCAGCTTCTATGGTACGCAGTATTTT. Translation gives CASSFYGTQYF. The whole variable domain, filled in from reference TRBV5-4 and TRBJ2-3, reads ETGVTQSPTHLIKTRGQQVTLRCSSQSGHNTVSWYQQALGQGPQFIFQYYREEENGRGNFPPRFSGLQFPNYSSELNVNALELDDSALYLCASSFYGTQYFGPGTRLTVL.

The chain has TRBV5-1 and TRBJ1-1, with D possibly TRBD1 on 6 matching bases. CDR1 and CDR2 from the germline V gene are SGHRS and YFSETQ. This CDR3 has 15 amino acids. V lost 6 bases to trimming and J lost 3 bases, with 18 bases between them. The CDR3 spells CASNQWGRGDTEAFF. The CDR3 nucleotides read TGCGCCAGCAACCAGTGGGGGCGAGGGGACACTGAAGCTTTCTTT. Full variable domain (outside the CDR3, taken from reference TRBV5-1 and TRBJ1-1): KAGVTQTPRYLIKTRGQQVTLSCSPISGHRSVSWYQQTPGQGLQFLFEYFSETQRNKGNFPGRFSGRQFSNSRSEMNVSTLELGDSALYLCASNQWGRGDTEAFFGQGTRLTVV.